The clone carrying this TCR beta chain came up many times. J gave up 7 bases and V 1 base, and 5 bases lay outside the gene matches. The CDR3 has 14 amino acids. Germline CDR1 SGHTA, CDR2 FQGTGA. A single record per CDR3 protein comes from TCRdb applying MiXCR to the RT-PCR reads. The sample lists more than 550,000 distinct CDR3 sequences, 14% seen once, with just over 3.5% in the top ten. This clonotype was obtained from a female donor in good health, serving as a healthy control. V is TRBV7-3 and J is TRBJ2-3, with TRBD1 identical over 7 bases. The sequenced material came from memory CD4+ T cells from blood. CDR3: CASSLRSTGNTQYF. DNA for the CDR3: TGTGCCAGCAGCTTAAGGTCGACAGGGAATACGCAGTATTTT.